The source of this T cell receptor beta chain is a study of shared clonotypes between healthy human individuals. A word on this clone: The antigen is unknown. Other DNA sequences within the sample encode an identical CDR3.

Using immunoSEQ multiplex PCR, the repertoire was profiled, and TCRdb retains in-frame clones only, with some absent. The sample shows approximately 2,300,000 clones, about 90% of them seen only once. Trimming removed 2 bases from V and 0 bases from J; junction bases left unmatched: 2. The CDR3 has 16 amino acids. Germline loops: CDR1 SGHRS, CDR2 YFSETQ. Study-wide results and caveats: At large depth, rarefaction still showed sorted-subset sequencing to be incomplete.

The source is a man younger than 35 in good health. Some clones in this sample may be carry-over from other donors' samples. The chain combines TRBV5-1 with TRBJ2-1, with TRBD2 matching 10 bases. The material sequenced was naive CD4+ T cells from PBMCs. Noted subset: CD45RA+ positively selected. In DNA, the CDR3 is TGCGCCAGCAGCTTCCTAGCGGGAGCCTCCTACAATGAGCAGTTCTTC. Amino acid sequence: CASSFLAGASYNEQFF.